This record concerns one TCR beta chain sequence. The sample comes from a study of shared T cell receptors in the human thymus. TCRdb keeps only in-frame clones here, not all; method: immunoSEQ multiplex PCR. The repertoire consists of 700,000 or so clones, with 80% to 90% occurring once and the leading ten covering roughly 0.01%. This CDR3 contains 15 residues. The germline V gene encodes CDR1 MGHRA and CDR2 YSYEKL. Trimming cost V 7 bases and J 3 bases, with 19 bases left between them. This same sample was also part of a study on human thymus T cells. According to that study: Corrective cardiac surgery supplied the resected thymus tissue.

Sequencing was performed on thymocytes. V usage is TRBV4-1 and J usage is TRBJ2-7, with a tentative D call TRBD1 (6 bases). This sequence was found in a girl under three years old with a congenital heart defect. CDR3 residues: CASTPGLGRGYEQYF. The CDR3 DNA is TGCGCCAGCACCCCGGGGCTGGGCAGGGGCTACGAGCAGTACTTC.